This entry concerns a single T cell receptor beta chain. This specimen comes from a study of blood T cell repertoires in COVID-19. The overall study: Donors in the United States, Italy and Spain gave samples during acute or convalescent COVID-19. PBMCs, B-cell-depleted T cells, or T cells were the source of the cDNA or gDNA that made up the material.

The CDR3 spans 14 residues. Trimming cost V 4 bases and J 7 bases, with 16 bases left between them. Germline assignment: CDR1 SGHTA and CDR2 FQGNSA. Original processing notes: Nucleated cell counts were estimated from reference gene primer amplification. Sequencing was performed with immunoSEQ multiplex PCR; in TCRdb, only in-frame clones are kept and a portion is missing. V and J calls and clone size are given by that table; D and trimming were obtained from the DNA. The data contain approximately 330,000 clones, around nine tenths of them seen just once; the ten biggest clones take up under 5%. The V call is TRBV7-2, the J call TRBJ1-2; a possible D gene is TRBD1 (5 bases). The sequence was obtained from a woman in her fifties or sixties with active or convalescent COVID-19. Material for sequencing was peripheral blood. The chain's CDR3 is CASSSRDSLGGYTF. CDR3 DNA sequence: TGTGCCAGCAGCTCGCGGGACTCCCTAGGTGGCTACACCTTC.